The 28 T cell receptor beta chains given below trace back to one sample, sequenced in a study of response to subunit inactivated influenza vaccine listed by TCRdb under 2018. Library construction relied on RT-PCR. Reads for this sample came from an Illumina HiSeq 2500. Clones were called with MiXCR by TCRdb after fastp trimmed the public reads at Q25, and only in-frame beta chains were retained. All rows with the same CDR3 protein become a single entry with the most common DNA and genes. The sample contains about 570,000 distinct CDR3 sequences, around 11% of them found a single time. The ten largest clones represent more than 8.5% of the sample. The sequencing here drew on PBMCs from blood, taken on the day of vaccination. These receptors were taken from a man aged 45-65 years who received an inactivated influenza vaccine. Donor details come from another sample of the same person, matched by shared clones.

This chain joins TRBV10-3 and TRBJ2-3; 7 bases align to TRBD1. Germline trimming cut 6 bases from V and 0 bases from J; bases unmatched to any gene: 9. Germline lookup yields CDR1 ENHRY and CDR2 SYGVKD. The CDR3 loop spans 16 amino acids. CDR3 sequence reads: CAISVLPGQSTDTQYF. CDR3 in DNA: TGTGCCATCAGCGTACTCCCGGGACAGAGCACAGATACGCAGTATTTT.

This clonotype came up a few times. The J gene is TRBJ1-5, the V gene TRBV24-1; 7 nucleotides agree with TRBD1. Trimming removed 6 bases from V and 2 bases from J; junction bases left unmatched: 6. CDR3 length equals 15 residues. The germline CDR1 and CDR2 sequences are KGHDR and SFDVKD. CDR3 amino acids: CATSPGGQGNQPQHF. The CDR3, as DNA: TGTGCCACCAGTCCGGGTGGACAGGGCAATCAGCCCCAGCATTTT.

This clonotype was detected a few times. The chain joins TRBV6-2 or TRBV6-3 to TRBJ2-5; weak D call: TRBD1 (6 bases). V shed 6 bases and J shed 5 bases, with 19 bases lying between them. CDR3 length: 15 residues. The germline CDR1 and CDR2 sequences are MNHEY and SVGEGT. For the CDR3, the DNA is TGTGCCAGCAGAAGGGGGTACTTGCTTCAGGAGACCCAGTACTTC. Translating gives CASRRGYLLQETQYF.

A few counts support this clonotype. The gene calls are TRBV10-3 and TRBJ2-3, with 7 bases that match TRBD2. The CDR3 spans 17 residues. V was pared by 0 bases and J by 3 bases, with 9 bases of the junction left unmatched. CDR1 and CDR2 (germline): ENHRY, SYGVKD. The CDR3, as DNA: TGTGCCATCAGTGAGTCGACCCGCGTGGGAGGGACAGATACGCAGTATTTT. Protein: CAISESTRVGGTDTQYF.

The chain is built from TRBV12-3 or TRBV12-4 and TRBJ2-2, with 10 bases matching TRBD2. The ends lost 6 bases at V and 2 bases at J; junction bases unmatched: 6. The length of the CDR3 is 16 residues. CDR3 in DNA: TGTGCCAGCAGACCTGCTAGCGGGGGAAACACCGGGGAGCTGTTTTTT. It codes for CASRPASGGNTGELFF.

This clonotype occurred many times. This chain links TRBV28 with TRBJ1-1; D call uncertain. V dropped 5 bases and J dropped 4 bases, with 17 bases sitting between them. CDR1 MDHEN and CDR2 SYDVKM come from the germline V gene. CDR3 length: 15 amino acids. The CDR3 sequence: CASSRSGGFATEAFF. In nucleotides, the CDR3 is TGTGCCAGCAGTAGATCGGGAGGCTTCGCCACTGAAGCTTTCTTT.

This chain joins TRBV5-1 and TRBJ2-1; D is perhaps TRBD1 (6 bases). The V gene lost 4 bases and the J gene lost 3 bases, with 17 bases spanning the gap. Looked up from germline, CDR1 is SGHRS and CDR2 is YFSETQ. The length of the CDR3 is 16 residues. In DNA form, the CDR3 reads TGCGCCAGCAGCCCCGGACAGAGCGTGAACTACAATGAGCAGTTCTTC. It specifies CASSPGQSVNYNEQFF.

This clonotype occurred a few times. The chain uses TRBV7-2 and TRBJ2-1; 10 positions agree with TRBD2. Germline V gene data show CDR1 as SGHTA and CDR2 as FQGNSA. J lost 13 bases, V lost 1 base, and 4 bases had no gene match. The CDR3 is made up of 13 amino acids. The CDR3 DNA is TGTGCCAGCAGCTTAGGGACTAGCGGAAACCAGTTCTTC. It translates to CASSLGTSGNQFF.

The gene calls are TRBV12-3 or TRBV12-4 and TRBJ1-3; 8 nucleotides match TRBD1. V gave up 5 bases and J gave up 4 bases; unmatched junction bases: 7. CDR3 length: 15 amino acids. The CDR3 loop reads CASSAGTGEGNTIYF. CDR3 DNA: TGTGCCAGCAGTGCCGGGACAGGTGAAGGAAACACCATATATTTT.

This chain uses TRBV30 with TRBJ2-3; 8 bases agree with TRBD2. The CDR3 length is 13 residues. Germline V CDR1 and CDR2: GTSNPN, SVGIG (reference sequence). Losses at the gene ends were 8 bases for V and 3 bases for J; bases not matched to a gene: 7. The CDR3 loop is CAGDGGATDTQYF. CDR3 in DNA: TGTGCCGGTGACGGGGGGGCAACAGATACGCAGTATTTT.

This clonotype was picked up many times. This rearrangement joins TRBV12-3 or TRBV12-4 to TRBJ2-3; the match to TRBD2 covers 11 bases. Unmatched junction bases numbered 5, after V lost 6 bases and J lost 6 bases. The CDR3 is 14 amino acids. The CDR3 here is CASSRSGGADTQYF. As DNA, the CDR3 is TGTGCCAGCAGCCGTAGCGGGGGGGCTGATACGCAGTATTTT.

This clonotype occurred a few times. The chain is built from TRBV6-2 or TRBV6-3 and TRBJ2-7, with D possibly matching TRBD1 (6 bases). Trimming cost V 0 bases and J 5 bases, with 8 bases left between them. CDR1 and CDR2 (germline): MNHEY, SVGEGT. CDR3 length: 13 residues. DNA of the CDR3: TGTGCCAGCAGTTACTCCGGGACAAACGAGCAGTACTTC. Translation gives CASSYSGTNEQYF.

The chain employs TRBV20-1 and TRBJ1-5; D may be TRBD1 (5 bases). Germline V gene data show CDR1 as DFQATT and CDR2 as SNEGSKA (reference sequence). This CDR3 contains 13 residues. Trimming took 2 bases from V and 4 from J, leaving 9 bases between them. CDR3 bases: TGCAGTGCTAGATCAGGACAAAATCAGCCCCAGCATTTT. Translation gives CSARSGQNQPQHF.

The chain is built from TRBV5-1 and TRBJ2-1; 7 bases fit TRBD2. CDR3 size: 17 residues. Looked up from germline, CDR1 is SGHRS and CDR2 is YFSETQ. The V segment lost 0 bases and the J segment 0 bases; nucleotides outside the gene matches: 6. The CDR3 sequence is CASSLGLADLSYNEQFF. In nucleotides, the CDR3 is TGCGCCAGCAGCTTGGGGCTAGCGGACCTCTCCTACAATGAGCAGTTCTTC.

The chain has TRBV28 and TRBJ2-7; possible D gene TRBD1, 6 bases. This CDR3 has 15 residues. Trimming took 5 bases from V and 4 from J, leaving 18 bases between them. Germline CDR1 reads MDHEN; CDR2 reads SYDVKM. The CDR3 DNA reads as TGTGCCAGCAGTACGGACAGTTCCGTCCTATACGAGCAGTACTTC. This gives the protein CASSTDSSVLYEQYF.

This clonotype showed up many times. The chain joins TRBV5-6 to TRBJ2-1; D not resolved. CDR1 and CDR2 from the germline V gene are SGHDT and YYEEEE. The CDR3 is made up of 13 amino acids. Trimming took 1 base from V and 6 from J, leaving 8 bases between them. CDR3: CASSLKVSNEQFF. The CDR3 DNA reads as TGTGCCAGCAGCTTGAAGGTTTCCAATGAGCAGTTCTTC.

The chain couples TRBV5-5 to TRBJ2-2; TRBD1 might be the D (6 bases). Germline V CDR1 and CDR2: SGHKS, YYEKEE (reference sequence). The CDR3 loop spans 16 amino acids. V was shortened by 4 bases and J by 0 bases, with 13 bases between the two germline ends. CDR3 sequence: CASSPTGLANTGELFF. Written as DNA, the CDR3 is TGTGCCAGCAGCCCGACAGGACTGGCGAACACCGGGGAGCTGTTTTTT.

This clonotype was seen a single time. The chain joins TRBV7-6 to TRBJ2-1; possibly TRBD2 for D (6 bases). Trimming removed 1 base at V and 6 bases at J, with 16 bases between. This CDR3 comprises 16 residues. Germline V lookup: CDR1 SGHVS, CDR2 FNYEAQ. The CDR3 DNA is TGTGCCAGCAGCTTAGTTGGGACTGGCGGCTCCAATGAGCAGTTCTTC. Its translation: CASSLVGTGGSNEQFF.

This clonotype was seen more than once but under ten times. CDR3 amino acids: CASRYADGGTAFF. Written as DNA, the CDR3 is TGTGCCAGCAGATACGCTGACGGGGGGACGGCTTTCTTT. This chain joins TRBV6-5 and TRBJ1-1; maybe TRBD1 (5 bases). The CDR3 loop spans 13 amino acids. V lost 6 bases and J lost 11, with 19 bases in between. The germline CDR1 and CDR2 sequences are MNHEY and SVGAGI.

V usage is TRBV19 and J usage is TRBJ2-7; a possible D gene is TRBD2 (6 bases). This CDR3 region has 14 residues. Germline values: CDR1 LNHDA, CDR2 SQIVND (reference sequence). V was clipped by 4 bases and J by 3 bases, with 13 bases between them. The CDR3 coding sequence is TGTGCCAGTAGTAAACATCGCGGGGACTACGAGCAGTACTTC. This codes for CASSKHRGDYEQYF.

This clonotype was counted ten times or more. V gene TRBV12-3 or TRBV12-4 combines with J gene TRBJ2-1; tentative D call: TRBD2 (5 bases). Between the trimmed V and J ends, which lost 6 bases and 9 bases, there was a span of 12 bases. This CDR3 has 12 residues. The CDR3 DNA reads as TGTGCCAGCAGATATGACGAGGGTGAGCAGTTCTTC. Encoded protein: CASRYDEGEQFF.

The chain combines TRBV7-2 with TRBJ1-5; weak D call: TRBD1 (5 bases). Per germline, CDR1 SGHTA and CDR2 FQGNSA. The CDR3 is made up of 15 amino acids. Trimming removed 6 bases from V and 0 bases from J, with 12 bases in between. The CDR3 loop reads CASRSGGVSNQPQHF. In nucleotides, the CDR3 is TGTGCCAGCAGATCCGGGGGGGTTAGCAATCAGCCCCAGCATTTT. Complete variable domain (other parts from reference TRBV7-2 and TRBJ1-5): GAGVSQSPSNKVTEKGKDVELRCDPISGHTALYWYRQSLGQGLEFLIYFQGNSAPDKSGLPSDRFSAERTGGSVSTLTIQRTQQEDSAVYLCASRSGGVSNQPQHFGDGTRLSIL.

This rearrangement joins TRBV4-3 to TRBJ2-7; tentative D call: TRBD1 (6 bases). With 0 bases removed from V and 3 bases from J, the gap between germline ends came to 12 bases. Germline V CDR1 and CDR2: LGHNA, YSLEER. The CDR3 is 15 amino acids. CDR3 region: CASSQEVSQGYEQYF. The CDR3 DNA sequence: TGCGCCAGCAGCCAAGAAGTTTCACAGGGCTACGAGCAGTACTTC.

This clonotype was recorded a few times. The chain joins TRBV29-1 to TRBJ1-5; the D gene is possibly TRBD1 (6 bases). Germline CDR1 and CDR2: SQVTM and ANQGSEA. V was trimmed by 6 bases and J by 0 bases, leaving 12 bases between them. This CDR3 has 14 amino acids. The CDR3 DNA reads TGCAGCGTCGTGACAGGAAATAGCAATCAGCCCCAGCATTTT. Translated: CSVVTGNSNQPQHF.

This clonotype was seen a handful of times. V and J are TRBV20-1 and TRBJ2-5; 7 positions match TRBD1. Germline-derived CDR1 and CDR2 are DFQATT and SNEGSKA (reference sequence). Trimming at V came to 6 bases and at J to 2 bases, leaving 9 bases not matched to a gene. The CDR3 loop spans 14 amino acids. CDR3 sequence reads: CSAERQGAQETQYF. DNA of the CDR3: TGCAGTGCCGAAAGACAGGGAGCACAAGAGACCCAGTACTTC.

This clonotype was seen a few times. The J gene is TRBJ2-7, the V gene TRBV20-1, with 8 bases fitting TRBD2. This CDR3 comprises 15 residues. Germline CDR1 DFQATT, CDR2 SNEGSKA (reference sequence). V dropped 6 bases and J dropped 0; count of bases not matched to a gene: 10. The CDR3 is CSARIAGLPSYEQYF. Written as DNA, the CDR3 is TGCAGTGCCCGTATAGCGGGATTGCCCTCCTACGAGCAGTACTTC.

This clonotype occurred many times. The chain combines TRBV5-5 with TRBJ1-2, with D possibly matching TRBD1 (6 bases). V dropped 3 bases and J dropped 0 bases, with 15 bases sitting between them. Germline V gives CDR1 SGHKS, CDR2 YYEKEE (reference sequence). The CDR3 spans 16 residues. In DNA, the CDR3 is TGTGCCAGCAGCTACTCGGGACACCTTACTAACTATGGCTACACCTTC. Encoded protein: CASSYSGHLTNYGYTF.

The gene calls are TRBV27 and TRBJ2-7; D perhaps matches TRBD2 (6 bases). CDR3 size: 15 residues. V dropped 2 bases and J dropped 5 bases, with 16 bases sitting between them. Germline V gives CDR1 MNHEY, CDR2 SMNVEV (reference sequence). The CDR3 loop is CASSLGLARNNEQYF. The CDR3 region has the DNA TGTGCCAGCAGTTTAGGGCTAGCGAGAAATAACGAGCAGTACTTC.